These 20 T cell receptor beta chains originate from one sample sequenced in a study of CD8 T cells in ankylosing spondylitis (dated by TCRdb to about 2017). The library relied on 5' RACE. Sequenced on an Illumina HiSeq 2500. TCRdb reprocessing: public reads trimmed at Q25 with fastp, clones called with MiXCR, in-frame beta chains kept. Records with the same CDR3 protein are collapsed into one entry carrying the most frequent genes and DNA. The sample has around 75,000 distinct CDR3 sequences on record, about 5.4% of them singletons. About 2.2% of the sample rests with the top ten. The sequencing sample was made of blood, either unsorted or a sorted T cell fraction (not recorded which). The receptor source for this set is a male donor with ankylosing spondylitis or in good health (not recorded which).

About this clonotype itself: With a much larger clone just one base away, this may be a read error. The CDR3 nucleotides read TGTGCCAGCGGACCCAGGGCAGGGAACACCGGGGAGCTGTTTTTT. It is translated as CASGPRAGNTGELFF. The chain couples TRBV7-6 to TRBJ2-2; a weak D match, TRBD1 (5 bases). Trimming removed 8 bases from V and 1 base from J, with 14 bases in between. Germline values: CDR1 SGHVS, CDR2 FNYEAQ. The CDR3 sequence is 15 residues long.

This clonotype came up many times. The chain uses TRBV4-1 and TRBJ1-1; no clear D. Germline V gene lookup returns CDR1 MGHRA and CDR2 YSYEKL. Deletions cut 6 bases from V and 0 bases from J, with 23 bases between. The CDR3 covers 18 residues. The CDR3, as DNA: TGCGCCAGCAGTCCAAAGCGTCTCCTAGCGGGCATGAACACTGAAGCTTTCTTT. Protein product: CASSPKRLLAGMNTEAFF.

This clonotype was seen more than once but under ten times. In DNA form, the CDR3 reads TGTGCCAGTAGAGACTCAGATTGGACCCAGTACTTC. Amino acid sequence: CASRDSDWTQYF. This rearrangement joins TRBV19 to TRBJ2-5, with D uncertain. CDR3 length: 12 amino acids. Germline lookup yields CDR1 LNHDA and CDR2 SQIVND (reference sequence). V lost 6 bases and J lost 7, with 12 bases in between.

This clonotype was counted many times. The chain uses TRBV27 and TRBJ1-4; D is undetermined. The CDR3 has 13 amino acids. The germline gives CDR1 MNHEY, CDR2 SMNVEV (reference sequence). Between the trimmed V and J ends, which lost 6 bases and 0 bases, there was a span of 5 bases. CDR3 protein: CASSFATNEKLFF. CDR3 nucleotides: TGTGCCAGCAGCTTTGCAACTAATGAAAAACTGTTTTTT. Full variable domain (missing parts from reference TRBV27 and TRBJ1-4): EAQVTQNPRYLITVTGKKLTVTCSQNMNHEYMSWYRQDPGLGLRQIYYSMNVEVTDKGDVPEGYKVSRKEKRNFPLILESPSPNQTSLYFCASSFATNEKLFFGSGTQLSVL.

The table lists this clonotype with many counts. This sequence joins TRBV3-1 and TRBJ1-1; D uncertain. The CDR3 length is 15 residues. With 0 bases removed from V and 1 base from J, the gap between germline ends came to 9 bases. Germline CDR1 LGHDT, CDR2 YNNKEL (reference sequence). The CDR3 loop reads CASSQDPQENTEAFF. DNA of the CDR3: TGTGCCAGCAGCCAAGATCCCCAGGAGAACACTGAAGCTTTCTTT.

Many counts were recorded for this clonotype. The CDR3 is CASRPGQDNEKLFF. DNA of the CDR3: TGTGCCAGCAGGCCGGGACAGGATAATGAAAAACTGTTTTTT. The chain links TRBV12-3 or TRBV12-4 to TRBJ1-4, with 8 bases that match TRBD1. CDR3 length: 14 residues. The V and J ends lost 6 bases and 4 bases, in that order; junction bases with no gene match: 4.

This clonotype was counted at least ten times. The CDR3 sequence is CSAPDRILTDEQFF. CDR3 nucleotides: TGCAGTGCCCCTGACAGAATCCTAACCGATGAGCAGTTCTTC. This chain joins TRBV20-1 and TRBJ2-1; TRBD1 is a possible D gene (5 bases). The V and J ends lost 6 bases and 8 bases respectively, with 20 bases between them. This CDR3 region has 14 residues. Per the germline V gene, CDR1 is DFQATT and CDR2 is SNEGSKA (reference sequence).

This clonotype was recorded many times. The genes are TRBV19 and TRBJ1-1; D uncertain. There are 15 residues in the CDR3. With 1 base removed from V and 1 base from J, the gap between germline ends came to 10 bases. The V gene's germline CDR1 is LNHDA and CDR2 SQIVND (reference sequence). The CDR3 DNA sequence: TGTGCCAGTAGTATAGTGCGGGGTCCGAACACTGAAGCTTTCTTT. Protein product: CASSIVRGPNTEAFF.

This clonotype occurred many times. The chain is built from TRBV20-1 and TRBJ2-5; D is possibly TRBD2 (6 bases). This CDR3 is built from 14 residues. In germline, CDR1 is DFQATT, CDR2 SNEGSKA (reference sequence). The germline V and J ends were trimmed by 6 bases and 0 bases, with 14 bases remaining between them. CDR3: CSAGSAAYQETQYF. CDR3 nucleotide sequence: TGCAGTGCCGGGAGTGCAGCGTACCAAGAGACCCAGTACTTC.

This clonotype was seen ten or more times. The chain joins TRBV12-3 or TRBV12-4 to TRBJ1-2; D is uncertain. Trimming took off 3 bases at V and 8 bases at J, with 7 bases between the two ends. This CDR3 contains 11 residues. CDR3 region: CASSLGYGYTF. The CDR3 coding sequence is TGTGCCAGCAGTTTGGGCTACGGCTACACCTTC.

This clonotype was counted at least ten times. The genes are TRBV5-1 and TRBJ2-1; 10 bases fit TRBD2. V dropped 0 bases and J dropped 8; count of bases not matched to a gene: 5. From germline, CDR1 is SGHRS and CDR2 YFSETQ. This CDR3 is built from 15 residues. The CDR3 DNA follows: TGCGCCAGCAGCTTGGGAGCGGGGGGGCCAGATGAGCAGTTCTTC. Encoded protein: CASSLGAGGPDEQFF.

The V call is TRBV7-3, the J call TRBJ2-2, with D maybe TRBD2 (6 bases). Trimming took 10 bases from V and 5 from J, leaving 11 bases between them. Germline assignment: CDR1 SGHTA and CDR2 FQGTGA. The CDR3 has 12 amino acids. This chain's CDR3 is CATSAGTGELFF. The CDR3 coding sequence is TGTGCCACCAGTGCGGGGACCGGGGAGCTGTTTTTT.

The chain uses TRBV5-4 and TRBJ2-7; no clear D gene. This CDR3 is 14 amino acids long. V lost 0 bases and J 2 bases, leaving 9 bases between the germline ends. CDR1 is SGHNT and CDR2 is YYREEE in the germline V gene (reference sequence). CDR3 region: CASSLVSVPYEQYF. CDR3 DNA: TGTGCCAGCAGCTTGGTTTCCGTCCCCTACGAGCAGTACTTC.

The sample holds many counts of this clonotype. This chain links TRBV12-3 or TRBV12-4 with TRBJ2-3; 11 nucleotides line up with TRBD1. The CDR3 has 15 amino acids. Unmatched junction bases numbered 5, after V lost 4 bases and J lost 5 bases. CDR3 in DNA: TGTGCCAGCAGTTCCCTCGGGACAGGGGGAGATACGCAGTATTTT. Translating gives CASSSLGTGGDTQYF.

This clonotype was observed many times. The J gene is TRBJ2-7, the V gene TRBV20-1; no clear D gene. CDR3 length: 14 residues. Per the germline V gene, CDR1 is DFQATT and CDR2 is SNEGSKA (reference sequence). The V end lost 0 bases, the J end lost 3 bases, and 12 bases lay between the germline ends. CDR3: CSARDSEKYYEQYF. CDR3 nucleotide sequence: TGCAGTGCTAGAGATTCGGAGAAGTACTACGAGCAGTACTTC.

The sample holds many counts of this clonotype. This sequence joins TRBV29-1 and TRBJ2-7, with D possibly matching TRBD1 (6 bases). This CDR3 is 13 amino acids long. Germline-derived CDR1 and CDR2 are SQVTM and ANQGSEA. The V gene lost 2 bases and the J gene lost 2 bases, with 10 bases spanning the gap. CDR3: CSVEKTGPYEQYF. Written as DNA, the CDR3 is TGCAGCGTTGAAAAGACAGGCCCCTACGAGCAGTACTTC.

This clonotype was detected a few times. V is TRBV2 and J is TRBJ2-3; possible D gene TRBD2, 6 bases. Looked up from germline, CDR1 is SNHLY and CDR2 is FYNNEI. The CDR3 spans 13 residues. V shed 5 bases and J shed 7 bases, with 13 bases lying between them. CDR3 DNA: TGTGCCAGCAGTCCCGGGACTTTAAATACGCAGTATTTT. This gives the protein CASSPGTLNTQYF. Looking up the rest from reference TRBV2 and TRBJ2-3 gives the full variable domain: EPEVTQTPSHQVTQMGQEVILRCVPISNHLYFYWYRQILGQKVEFLVSFYNNEISEKSEIFDDQFSVERPDGSNFTLKIRSTKLEDSAMYFCASSPGTLNTQYFGPGTRLTVL.

This clonotype appeared many times. The chain combines TRBV28 with TRBJ1-3, with unresolved D. The CDR3 sequence is 13 residues long. The V and J ends lost 3 bases and 5 bases respectively, with 8 bases between them. Germline V gene data show CDR1 as MDHEN and CDR2 as SYDVKM. The DNA for the CDR3 is TGTGCCAGCAGTTTCGGGAGGAGAAACACCATATATTTT. Translated, it gives CASSFGRRNTIYF.

At least ten counts were recorded for this clonotype. The chain employs TRBV6-1 and TRBJ2-5, with TRBD2 as a possible D gene (6 bases). Germline CDR1 is MNHNS and CDR2 is SASEGT. This CDR3 is built from 14 residues. V was trimmed by 8 bases and J by 5 bases, leaving 18 bases between them. In DNA, the CDR3 is TGTGCCAGCGTATCGGTTGCGGGGCCTGAGACCCAGTACTTC. Translating gives CASVSVAGPETQYF.

The V call is TRBV7-9, the J call TRBJ2-1; D call uncertain. CDR1 is SEHNR and CDR2 is FQNEAQ in the germline V gene (reference sequence). V lost 5 bases, J lost 5 bases, and 7 bases lay in between. The CDR3 spans 12 residues. CDR3 sequence: CASSQSNNEQFF. CDR3 nucleotides: TGTGCCAGCAGCCAGTCCAACAATGAGCAGTTCTTC.